This T cell receptor (beta chain) was sequenced for a study of blood T cells in healthy people across ages. Per germline, CDR1 SGHTA and CDR2 FQGNSA. Trimming removed 4 bases from V and 6 bases from J, with 13 bases in between. The CDR3 sequence is 14 residues long. Sample-barcoded 5' priming and a J-beta primer mix drove a second PCR of 7 to 11 cycles. MiXCR, run by TCRdb on the 5' RACE reads, gives a single entry per CDR3 protein. The profile shows 1.2 million to 1.5 million distinct CDR3 sequences, 35% to 45% of them singletons. The TCR comes from a woman between 18 and 29 years old in good health. Sequenced sample: blood. J is TRBJ1-5 and V is TRBV7-2, with no clear D. In DNA, the CDR3 is TGTGCCAGCAGCTCCCGACTTGGCGGTCAGCCCCAGCATTTT. This encodes CASSSRLGGQPQHF. The full variable domain, completed using reference TRBV7-2 and TRBJ1-5, is GAGVSQSPSNKVTEKGKDVELRCDPISGHTALYWYRQSLGQGLEFLIYFQGNSAPDKSGLPSDRFSAERTGGSVSTLTIQRTQQEDSAVYLCASSSRLGGQPQHFGDGTRLSIL.